Following are 8 T cell receptor beta chains from one sample sequenced in a study of low-dose radiotherapy and immunotherapy resistance in tumors. First-strand cDNA relied on TRAV- and TRBV-specific primers spanning alpha and beta chains. With a V-primer adapter and a constant-region primer, TCRs were amplified for around 20 PCR cycles. TCRdb recomputed calls from the reads with MiXCR, one row per CDR3 protein. This table holds roughly 19,000 distinct CDR3 sequences, approximately 74% found once. The receptor source for this set is a human donor with advanced metastatic prostate, ovarian, gallbladder or colorectal cancer (not recorded which). This table probably holds off-target reads from a library built for another chain.

This clonotype came up once. The V and J genes are TRBV20-1 and TRBJ2-2, with 8 bases that match TRBD2. With V trimmed by 0 bases and J by 4 bases, 10 bases remained unmatched. The CDR3 is made up of 17 amino acids. CDR1 and CDR2 (germline): DFQATT, SNEGSKA (reference sequence). CDR3 sequence: CSARDRVGRAGTGELFF. The DNA for the CDR3 is TGCAGTGCTAGAGATCGGGTCGGGAGGGCCGGCACCGGGGAGCTGTTTTTT.

This chain uses TRBV7-6 with TRBJ1-1; D perhaps matches TRBD1 (6 bases). Trimming took off 4 bases at V and 4 bases at J, with 13 bases between the two ends. This CDR3 contains 14 residues. Per the germline V gene, CDR1 is SGHVS and CDR2 is FNYEAQ. The CDR3, as DNA: TGTGCCAGCAGCTCGGGGGCTTACGGCACTGAAGCTTTCTTT. Protein sequence: CASSSGAYGTEAFF.

The rearrangement uses TRBV19 and TRBJ1-2; 7 bases align to TRBD1. Germline V lookup: CDR1 LNHDA, CDR2 SQIVND (reference sequence). This CDR3 region has 18 residues. With 5 bases clipped from V and 1 base from J, the junction kept 16 bases outside the gene matches. CDR3 in amino acids: CASSATPHTGDDNYGYTF. CDR3 in DNA: TGTGCCAGTAGTGCCACACCCCACACAGGGGACGATAACTATGGCTACACCTTC.

This clonotype came up once. V gene TRBV29-1 combines with J gene TRBJ2-7; D is possibly TRBD2 (6 bases). Per the germline V gene, CDR1 is SQVTM and CDR2 is ANQGSEA. This CDR3 contains 18 residues. The ends were cut back, 2 bases at V and 2 bases at J, with 25 bases in the middle. The CDR3 sequence is CSVESRGLARGITYEQYF. CDR3 nucleotide sequence: TGCAGCGTTGAAAGTAGAGGGCTAGCGCGAGGGATTACCTACGAGCAGTACTTC.

J is TRBJ2-7 and V is TRBV20-1; D assignment may be TRBD1 or TRBD2 (6 bases each). The CDR3 length is 16 residues. Deletions cut 0 bases from V and 6 bases from J, with 21 bases between. Germline assignment: CDR1 DFQATT and CDR2 SNEGSKA (reference sequence). The CDR3 bases are TGCAGTGCTAGAGATTCGAGGGGGGAAGGAAATCGCGAGCAGTACTTC. Translated: CSARDSRGEGNREQYF.

The rearrangement joins TRBV7-8 to TRBJ1-4, with TRBD1 as a possible D gene (5 bases). Germline V lookup: CDR1 SGHVS, CDR2 FQNEAQ. This CDR3 is 14 amino acids long. The V gene lost 2 bases and the J gene lost 10 bases, with 14 bases spanning the gap. This chain's CDR3 is CASSLRDRGGKLFF. The CDR3 nucleotides read TGTGCCAGCAGCTTAAGGGACCGGGGAGGAAAACTGTTTTTT.

This chain uses TRBV3-1 with TRBJ1-2; TRBD1 is a possible D gene (6 bases). CDR1 and CDR2 (germline): LGHDT, YNNKEL (reference sequence). V lost 3 bases, J lost 7 bases, and 15 bases lay in between. The CDR3 loop spans 14 amino acids. Here the CDR3 reads CASSQTLQGSGYTF. The CDR3 bases are TGTGCCAGCAGCCAGACACTACAGGGAAGTGGCTACACCTTC.

Relative to its sample, this clonotype is medium-sized. J is TRBJ2-7 and V is TRBV5-4; D is ambiguous. The CDR3 runs to 12 residues. Trimming pared 0 bases from V and 7 bases from J, leaving 8 bases between. Germline loops: CDR1 SGHNT, CDR2 YYREEE (reference sequence). CDR3 protein: CASSLGDGEQYF. CDR3 nucleotide sequence: TGTGCCAGCAGCTTGGGTGACGGAGAGCAGTACTTC.